This TCR beta chain is drawn from a study of blood T cells in healthy people across ages. Study-level points and caveats: Diversity estimates drawn from one million T cells were deemed underestimates. Among long-lived donors, naive CD4+ cells were more numerous and diversity higher than in aged donors.

Turning to this clonotype: Its antigen is still unknown.

The authors ran a second PCR of roughly 6 to 12 cycles using a sample-barcoded 5' primer and a J-beta primer mix. Each cDNA molecule carried a tag from a template-switch adaptor that contained 12 random nucleotides. TCRdb re-derived calls from the 5' RACE reads in MiXCR, one entry per CDR3 protein. In the table there are approximately 1.5 million distinct CDR3 sequences, approximately 39% of which are singletons. Each sample gave at least 7 million isolated PBMCs. Sequenced: blood. The origin of this receptor is a woman aged 18-35 years in good health.

The CDR3, as DNA: TGCGCCAGCAGCCCTGGAGGCGGGGTGTTCTACGAGCAGTACTTC. It codes for CASSPGGGVFYEQYF. The rearrangement links TRBV5-1 to TRBJ2-7; perhaps TRBD2 as D (6 bases). Germline CDR1 and CDR2: SGHRS and YFSETQ. The CDR3 length is 15 residues. The germline V and J ends were trimmed by 4 bases and 3 bases, with 17 bases remaining between them. The full variable domain, its missing parts supplied by reference TRBV5-1 and TRBJ2-7, is KAGVTQTPRYLIKTRGQQVTLSCSPISGHRSVSWYQQTPGQGLQFLFEYFSETQRNKGNFPGRFSGRQFSNSRSEMNVSTLELGDSALYLCASSPGGGVFYEQYFGPGTRLTVT.